This T cell receptor beta chain came from a study of blood T cell repertoires in COVID-19. Study as a whole: COVID-19 samples collected from the United States, Italy and Spain covered acute and convalescent phases. T cells, B-cell-depleted T cells, or PBMCs provided the cDNA or gDNA that served as material.

The CDR3 covers 14 residues. Trimming at V came to 2 bases and at J to 2 bases, leaving 2 bases not matched to a gene. Per germline, CDR1 SGDLS and CDR2 YYNGEE. Study processing details: Using reference gene primer amplification, nucleated cell counts were estimated. The table came from immunoSEQ multiplex PCR; TCRdb's copy has only in-frame clones and leaves some out. The V and J calls and clone size were taken over from that table, and D and trimming were inferred from the DNA. The sample lists a few hundred thousand clones; around four fifths were seen once. In this sample, this clone turned up a few times. Different DNA sequences within this sample yield the same CDR3. It was during active infection that Seattle patients were enrolled and then longitudinally followed.

This rearrangement joins TRBV9 to TRBJ1-1, with 8 bases matching TRBD1. The source of this sequence is a woman older than 75 with COVID-19, enrolled during active disease. Input material: peripheral blood. CDR3 in DNA: TGTGCCAGCAGCGTTCAGGGGGCAAACACTGAAGCTTTCTTT. As protein: CASSVQGANTEAFF.